This T cell receptor beta chain was captured by sequencing in a study of T cells in Graves' hyperthyroidism and ophthalmopathy. Amplified TCR beta CDR3 regions derived from RNA transcripts. TCR CDR3 underwent first-round RT-PCR with the HTBI primer set. Each CDR3 protein gets one entry after TCRdb re-called the multiplex PCR reads with MiXCR. Of around 700,000 distinct CDR3 sequences listed, around 20% are singletons. Blood was sampled at initial diagnosis of hyperthyroidism, prior to onset of any ophthalmopathy symptoms. This CDR3 is 13 amino acids long. The V end lost 7 bases, the J end lost 4 bases, and 13 bases lay between the germline ends. In this sample, this clonotype turned up many times.

Specimen: blood. This TCR came from a woman aged 45-59 years with Graves' hyperthyroidism that later progressed to Graves' ophthalmopathy. This sequence joins TRBV12-3 or TRBV12-4 and TRBJ2-5; tentatively, D is TRBD1 (6 bases). The CDR3 DNA sequence: TGTGCCAGCAAAGATCTGGGGGCAGAGACCCAGTACTTC. It encodes CASKDLGAETQYF.